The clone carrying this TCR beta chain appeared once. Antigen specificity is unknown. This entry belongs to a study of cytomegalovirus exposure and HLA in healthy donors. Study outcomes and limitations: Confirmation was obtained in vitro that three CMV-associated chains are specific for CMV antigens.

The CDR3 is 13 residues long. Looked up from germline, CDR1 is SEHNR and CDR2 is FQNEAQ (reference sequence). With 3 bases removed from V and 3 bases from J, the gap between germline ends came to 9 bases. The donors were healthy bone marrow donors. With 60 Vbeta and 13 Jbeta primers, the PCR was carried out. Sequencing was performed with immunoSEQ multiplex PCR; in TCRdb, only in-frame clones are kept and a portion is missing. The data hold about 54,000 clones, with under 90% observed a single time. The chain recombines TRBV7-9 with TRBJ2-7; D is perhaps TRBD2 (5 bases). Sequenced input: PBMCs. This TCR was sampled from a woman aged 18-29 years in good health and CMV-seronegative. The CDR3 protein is CASSFSSSYEQYF. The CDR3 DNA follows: TGTGCCAGCAGCTTTTCTAGCAGCTACGAGCAGTACTTC. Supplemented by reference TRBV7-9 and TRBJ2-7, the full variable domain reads DTGVSQNPRHKITKRGQNVTFRCDPISEHNRLYWYRQTLGQGPEFLTYFQNEAQLEKSRLLSDRFSAERPKGSFSTLEIQRTEQGDSAMYLCASSFSSSYEQYFGPGTRLTVT.